The clone carrying this T cell receptor (beta chain) came up many times. Antigen specificity is unknown. This record comes from a study of human T cells and chemical hapten exposure. Study-wide context: Donors were sensitized with 2% DPC on the upper inner arm.

TCRdb re-called the RACE reads with MiXCR, one entry per CDR3 protein. The data show around 76,000 distinct CDR3 sequences, over 9.5% seen once. Time point noted: patch test 1, 2 weeks after DPC sensitization. Documented treatment: therapeutic diphenylcyclopropenone sensitization with weekly scalp DPC. The V gene's germline CDR1 is LGHDT and CDR2 YNNKEL (reference sequence). V lost 4 bases and J lost 2; bases outside the gene matches: 7. The CDR3 sequence is 15 residues long. Broader study findings: Relative to controls, expanded TCRs formed significantly more large CDR3 similarity clusters.

This sequence was found in a woman aged 60 to 75 with alopecia areata. Some clones in this sample may be carry-over from other donors' samples. The specimen comprised whole blood, sampled in connection with sensitization to the hapten diphenylcyclopropenone (DPC). The chain couples TRBV3-1 to TRBJ1-2; 7 bases line up with TRBD1. For the CDR3, the DNA is TGTGCCAGCAGCCCACGGGACAGCACGAACTATGGCTACACCTTC. Its protein product is CASSPRDSTNYGYTF. Variable domain in full (rest from reference TRBV3-1 and TRBJ1-2): DTAVSQTPKYLVTQMGNDKSIKCEQNLGHDTMYWYKQDSKKFLKIMFSYNNKELIINETVPNRFSPKSPDKAHLNLHINSLELGDSAVYFCASSPRDSTNYGYTFGSGTRLTVV.